This T cell receptor (beta chain) comes out of a study of human T cells and chemical hapten exposure. Time point meaning: patch test 3, about 24 weeks after DPC sensitization. Regarding treatment: therapeutic diphenylcyclopropenone sensitization with weekly scalp DPC. It was unfractionated whole blood from which total RNA was extracted. This clonotype showed up many times. Separate cDNA molecules received unique molecular identifiers, which the library attached to them. In the original processing: Samples contained a median of roughly 96,000 TCRs, with a range of about 23,224 to 700,000. TCRdb re-analysed the RACE reads in MiXCR, keeping a single row per CDR3 protein. TCRdb's processing, not the study's, gives the V and J calls here. The table shows tens of thousands of distinct CDR3 sequences, with 9.5% occurring only once. The CDR3 covers 16 residues. Per germline, CDR1 SGHRS and CDR2 YFSETQ. Deletions cut 0 bases from V and 0 bases from J, with 7 bases between.

V gene TRBV5-1 combines with J gene TRBJ2-6; D possibly uses TRBD1 or TRBD2 (5 bases each). The source is a man between 50 and 59 years old with alopecia areata. Some clones in this sample may be carry-over from other donors' samples. Here the sequenced sample was whole blood, taken in connection with sensitization to the hapten diphenylcyclopropenone (DPC). In DNA, the CDR3 is TGCGCCAGCAGCTTGGTAGGGACCTCTGGGGCCAACGTCCTGACTTTC. Translated, it gives CASSLVGTSGANVLTF.